The next 14 T cell receptor beta chains were all read from a single sample in a study of blood T cells in healthy people across ages. It was with a sample-barcoded 5' primer and a J-beta primer mix that a second PCR of about 6 to 12 cycles was run. One entry per CDR3 protein, called by TCRdb with MiXCR from the 5' RACE reads. The top ten hold around 4% of the sample, which has approximately 1.5 million distinct CDR3 sequences, approximately 43% seen once. The specimen was blood. The receptors originated from a woman aged 18-29 years in good health.

The chain couples TRBV12-3 or TRBV12-4 to TRBJ2-3; TRBD2 matches 9 bases. V shed 5 bases and J 1 base; nucleotides not matched to a gene: 4. This CDR3 is built from 15 residues. The CDR3 bases are TGTGCCAGCAGTCTTAGCGGGAGTGGCACAGATACGCAGTATTTT. Its protein is CASSLSGSGTDTQYF.

This rearrangement joins TRBV6-5 to TRBJ2-1; 8 bases map to TRBD1. Germline V lookup: CDR1 MNHEY, CDR2 SVGAGI. V shed 0 bases and J 8 bases; nucleotides not matched to a gene: 27. CDR3 length: 22 residues. This chain's CDR3 is CASSYSSRTGRYKLTSTDEQFF. CDR3 DNA: TGTGCCAGCAGTTACTCGAGTCGGACAGGGCGGTACAAATTAACTTCTACCGATGAGCAGTTCTTC.

The chain has TRBV29-1 and TRBJ1-2; unclear D gene. The CDR3 is made up of 11 amino acids. CDR1 is SQVTM, CDR2 ANQGSEA, per germline. Trimming shortened V by 6 bases and J by 3 bases, and 8 bases separated the two germline ends. Here the CDR3 DNA reads TGCAGCGTCTCCGCGTACTATGGCTACACCTTC. Its protein product is CSVSAYYGYTF. The entire variable domain, with the rest obtained from reference TRBV29-1 and TRBJ1-2, is as follows: SAVISQKPSRDICQRGTSLTIQCQVDSQVTMMFWYRQQPGQSLTLIATANQGSEATYESGFVIDKFPISRPNLTFSTLTVSNMSPEDSSIYLCSVSAYYGYTFGSGTRLTVV.

This clonotype was recorded at least ten times. The V call is TRBV7-2, the J call TRBJ1-1; no clear D gene. The V end lost 1 base, the J end lost 2 bases, and 14 bases lay between the germline ends. Germline V gene sequence: CDR1 SGHTA, CDR2 FQGNSA. The CDR3 is 16 amino acids. The CDR3 sequence is CASSLGTRVVNTEAFF. The CDR3 coding sequence is TGTGCCAGCAGCTTAGGGACTAGGGTCGTAAACACTGAAGCTTTCTTT.

The chain uses TRBV6-2 or TRBV6-3 and TRBJ2-5; D not certain. The V end was cut by 2 bases, the J end by 1 base, with 11 bases between. This CDR3 has 15 amino acids. The V gene's germline CDR1 is MNHEY and CDR2 SVGEGT. CDR3 DNA sequence: TGTGCCAGCAGTTACAATGCAGAAAGCCAAGAGACCCAGTACTTC. Translating gives CASSYNAESQETQYF.

The rearrangement links TRBV6-2 or TRBV6-3 to TRBJ1-4; maybe TRBD1 (5 bases). Germline V gene sequence: CDR1 MNHEY, CDR2 SVGEGT. V dropped 5 bases and J dropped 8 bases, with 15 bases sitting between them. The CDR3 consists of 14 residues. The CDR3 DNA sequence: TGTGCCAGCAGTGACCGGGGGACGGAGGAAAAACTGTTTTTT. Translation: CASSDRGTEEKLFF.

This clonotype was found many times. The chain uses TRBV2 and TRBJ2-7; D is perhaps TRBD2 (5 bases). The CDR3 is 11 amino acids. Trimming removed 6 bases from V and 3 bases from J, with 6 bases in between. Germline CDR1 and CDR2: SNHLY and FYNNEI. The CDR3 protein is CASRLGYEQYF. The CDR3 bases are TGTGCCAGCAGACTAGGCTACGAGCAGTACTTC.

In the case of this clonotype: A much bigger clone sits one base away, suggesting this may be a read error. J is TRBJ2-5 and V is TRBV29-1, with D maybe TRBD1 (6 bases). CDR3 size: 11 residues. Trimming took 5 bases from V and 11 from J, leaving 15 bases between them. Germline V gives CDR1 SQVTM, CDR2 ANQGSEA. The CDR3 protein is CSVPRGNEQYF. The CDR3 region has the DNA TGCAGCGTTCCCAGGGGCAATGAGCAGTACTTC.

This clonotype showed up just a few times. The rearrangement links TRBV6-5 to TRBJ2-7; no clear D. Germline V gene lookup returns CDR1 MNHEY and CDR2 SVGAGI. The CDR3 runs 16 residues. Trimming cost V 4 bases and J 0 bases, with 16 bases left between them. CDR3 nucleotide sequence: TGTGCCAGCAGTTCCACCACGACGGGCTACTCCTACGAGCAGTACTTC. Translation: CASSSTTTGYSYEQYF.

V is TRBV7-8 and J is TRBJ2-7; TRBD2 agrees at 8 bases. This CDR3 has 17 residues. Unmatched junction bases numbered 8, after V lost 1 base and J lost 0 bases. Germline CDR1 SGHVS, CDR2 FQNEAQ. The CDR3 DNA sequence: TGTGCCAGCAGCTTAGAAGGTGGCGGGACTAGCTCCTACGAGCAGTACTTC. As protein: CASSLEGGGTSSYEQYF.

The chain is built from TRBV6-6 and TRBJ2-5; tentatively, D is TRBD1 (6 bases). The CDR3 has 14 residues. V dropped 6 bases and J dropped 5 bases, with 16 bases sitting between them. CDR1 MNHNY and CDR2 SVGAGI come from the germline V gene (reference sequence). The CDR3 loop reads CASSLPYRVETQYF. The CDR3 coding sequence is TGTGCCAGCAGCCTACCCTACAGGGTTGAGACCCAGTACTTC.

The chain carries TRBV20-1 and TRBJ1-6; possibly TRBD1 for D (5 bases). Per germline, CDR1 DFQATT and CDR2 SNEGSKA (reference sequence). V was clipped by 2 bases and J by 0 bases, with 11 bases between them. CDR3 size: 16 residues. CDR3 bases: TGCAGTGCTAGACAAGACAGAGCCTCCTATAATTCACCCCTCCACTTT. This gives the protein CSARQDRASYNSPLHF.

V usage is TRBV6-2 or TRBV6-3 and J usage is TRBJ2-1, with 8 positions matching TRBD2. The CDR3 sequence is 14 residues long. V was pared by 6 bases and J by 6 bases, with 7 bases of the junction left unmatched. Germline CDR1 MNHEY, CDR2 SVGEGT. CDR3 in DNA: TGTGCCAGCAGCCGACTAGCGAGACTCAATGAGCAGTTCTTC. Protein sequence: CASSRLARLNEQFF.

The genes are TRBV20-1 and TRBJ2-1; D gene uncertain. This CDR3 comprises 14 residues. The germline V gene has CDR1 DFQATT and CDR2 SNEGSKA (reference sequence). The CDR3 nucleotides read TGCAGCTCAATCGGGCGAAACTCCTACAATGAGCAGTTCTTC. It encodes CSSIGRNSYNEQFF.